The TCR beta chain described here comes from a study of Graves' ophthalmopathy and Graves' hyperthyroidism. Findings and limits, study-wide: Sensitivity of approximately 88% and specificity of roughly 80% were achieved when a 13-signature model separated ophthalmopathy from stable hyperthyroidism.

Amplification targeted the TCR beta CDR3 regions, with RNA transcripts as the source material. Amplification began with first-round RT-PCR using HTBI primers, then second-round multiplex PCR was performed. TCRdb re-analysed the multiplex PCR reads in MiXCR, keeping a single row per CDR3 protein. The sample includes about 390,000 distinct CDR3 sequences, 17% of them seen just once. Participants with hyperthyroidism, aged 18 to 65, were newly diagnosed with under 2 months' duration. Fresh peripheral blood, roughly 9.4 ml, was the PBMC source. This clonotype was observed many times. Its antigen is still unknown. Sequences were obtained from peripheral blood. This TCR was sampled from an adult woman with stable Graves' hyperthyroidism.

The DNA of the CDR3 is TGTGCCAGCAGAGCAGGCGGGGGGACTAGCCGGACCTTGAAGTTCTTC. The encoded protein is CASRAGGGTSRTLKFF. V and J are TRBV28 and TRBJ2-1; 9 bases agree with TRBD2. Germline trimming cut 6 bases from V and 14 bases from J; bases unmatched to any gene: 20. Germline assignment: CDR1 MDHEN and CDR2 SYDVKM. CDR3 length equals 16 residues.